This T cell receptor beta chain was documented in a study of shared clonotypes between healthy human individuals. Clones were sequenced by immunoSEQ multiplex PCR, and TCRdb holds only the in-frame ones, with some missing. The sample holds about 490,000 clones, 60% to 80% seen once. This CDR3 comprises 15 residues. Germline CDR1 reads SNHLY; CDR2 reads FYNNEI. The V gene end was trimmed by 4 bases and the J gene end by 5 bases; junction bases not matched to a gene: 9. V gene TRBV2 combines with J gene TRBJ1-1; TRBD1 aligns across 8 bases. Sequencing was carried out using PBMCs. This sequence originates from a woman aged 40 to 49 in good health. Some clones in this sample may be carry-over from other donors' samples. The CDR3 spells CASSVVSGGGTEAFF. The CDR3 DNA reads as TGTGCCAGCAGTGTGGTGTCAGGGGGCGGTACTGAAGCTTTCTTT. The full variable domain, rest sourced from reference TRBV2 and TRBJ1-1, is EPEVTQTPSHQVTQMGQEVILRCVPISNHLYFYWYRQILGQKVEFLVSFYNNEISEKSEIFDDQFSVERPDGSNFTLKIRSTKLEDSAMYFCASSVVSGGGTEAFFGQGTRLTVV.